The clone carrying this T cell receptor (beta chain) was counted only a few times. Its antigen is not identified. This table comes from immunoSEQ multiplex PCR, and its TCRdb copy is limited to in-frame clones, with some not included. This sample has some 64,000 clones, with more than 90% found just once. The data were obtained in a study of graft-versus-host responses after intestinal transplantation. The CDR3 length is 16 residues. Trimming took 2 bases from V and 3 from J; bases not matched to a gene: 2. Germline-derived CDR1 and CDR2 are LGHNA and YSLEER. The sequences come from unstimulated CD8+ T cells sorted from spleen or lymph node cells, collected before transplant. The source is a human donor who was the organ donor for an intestinal transplant. This chain connects TRBV4-3 to TRBJ2-1; 12 bases fit TRBD2. CDR3 region: CASSQKTSGSYNEQFF. The CDR3 DNA reads TGCGCCAGCAGCCAAAAGACTAGCGGGAGCTACAATGAGCAGTTCTTC.